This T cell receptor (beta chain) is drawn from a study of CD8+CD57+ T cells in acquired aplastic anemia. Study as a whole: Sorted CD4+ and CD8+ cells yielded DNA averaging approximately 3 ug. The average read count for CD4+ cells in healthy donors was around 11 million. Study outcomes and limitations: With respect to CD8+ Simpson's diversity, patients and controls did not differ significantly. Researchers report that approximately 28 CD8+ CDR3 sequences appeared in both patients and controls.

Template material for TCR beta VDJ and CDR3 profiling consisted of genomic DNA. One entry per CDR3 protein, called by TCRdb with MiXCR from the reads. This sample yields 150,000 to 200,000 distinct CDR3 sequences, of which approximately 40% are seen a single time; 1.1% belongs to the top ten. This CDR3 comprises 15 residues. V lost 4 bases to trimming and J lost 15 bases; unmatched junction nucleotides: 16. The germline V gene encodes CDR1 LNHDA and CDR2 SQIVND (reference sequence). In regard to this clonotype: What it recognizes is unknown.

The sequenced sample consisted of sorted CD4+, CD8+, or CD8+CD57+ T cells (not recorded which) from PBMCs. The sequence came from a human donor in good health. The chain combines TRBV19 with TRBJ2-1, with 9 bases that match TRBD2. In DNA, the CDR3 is TGTGCCAGTAGTAGGTTAGCGGGAGTGCCCAATGGGCGGTTCTTC. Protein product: CASSRLAGVPNGRFF.